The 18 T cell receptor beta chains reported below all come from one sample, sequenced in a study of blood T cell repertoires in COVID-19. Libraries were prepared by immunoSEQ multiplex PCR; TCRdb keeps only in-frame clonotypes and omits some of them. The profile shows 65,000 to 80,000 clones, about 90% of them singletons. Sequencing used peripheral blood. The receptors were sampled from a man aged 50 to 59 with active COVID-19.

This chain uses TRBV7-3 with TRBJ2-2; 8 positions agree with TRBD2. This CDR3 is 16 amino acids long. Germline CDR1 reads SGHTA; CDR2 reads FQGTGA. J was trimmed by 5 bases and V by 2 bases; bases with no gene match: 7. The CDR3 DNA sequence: TGTGCCAGCAGCTTATCCCAGCGGGGGAGTACCGGGGAGCTGTTTTTT. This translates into CASSLSQRGSTGELFF.

The CDR3 sequence: CASSSWGDRGRKEVEQFF. CDR3 nucleotides: TGTGCCAGCAGCTCATGGGGCGACAGGGGGCGAAAGGAGGTTGAGCAGTTCTTC. V gene TRBV28 combines with J gene TRBJ2-1; 10 positions match TRBD1. The V segment lost 6 bases and the J segment 9 bases; nucleotides outside the gene matches: 20. CDR1 is MDHEN and CDR2 is SYDVKM in the germline V gene. This CDR3 is 18 amino acids long.

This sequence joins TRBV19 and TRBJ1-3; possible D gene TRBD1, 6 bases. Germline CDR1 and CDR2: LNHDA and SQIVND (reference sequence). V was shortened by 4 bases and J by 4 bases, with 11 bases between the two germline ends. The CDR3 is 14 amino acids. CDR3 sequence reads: CASSTPGQGNTIYF. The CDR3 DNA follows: TGTGCCAGTAGTACCCCCGGACAGGGAAACACCATATATTTT.

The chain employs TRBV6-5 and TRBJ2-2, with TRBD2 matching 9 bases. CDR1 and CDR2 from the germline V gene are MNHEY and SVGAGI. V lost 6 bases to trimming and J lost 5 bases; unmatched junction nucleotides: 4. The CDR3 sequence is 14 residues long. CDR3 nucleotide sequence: TGTGCCAGCAGACTAGCGGGCCCGACCGGGGAGCTGTTTTTT. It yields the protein CASRLAGPTGELFF.

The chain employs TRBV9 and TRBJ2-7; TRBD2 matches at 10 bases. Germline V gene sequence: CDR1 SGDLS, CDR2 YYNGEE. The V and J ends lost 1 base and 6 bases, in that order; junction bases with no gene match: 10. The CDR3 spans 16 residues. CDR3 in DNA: TGTGCCAGCAGCGTACAGAAGCGGGGGGGCCTTTCCGAGCAGTACTTC. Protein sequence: CASSVQKRGGLSEQYF.

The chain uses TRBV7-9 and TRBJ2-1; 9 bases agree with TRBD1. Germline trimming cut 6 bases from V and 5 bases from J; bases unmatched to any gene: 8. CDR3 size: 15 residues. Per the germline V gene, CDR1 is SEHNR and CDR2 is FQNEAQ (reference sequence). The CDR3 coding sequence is TGTGCCAGCAGTCCCCGGGACAGGGAACACAATGAGCAGTTCTTC. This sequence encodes CASSPRDREHNEQFF.

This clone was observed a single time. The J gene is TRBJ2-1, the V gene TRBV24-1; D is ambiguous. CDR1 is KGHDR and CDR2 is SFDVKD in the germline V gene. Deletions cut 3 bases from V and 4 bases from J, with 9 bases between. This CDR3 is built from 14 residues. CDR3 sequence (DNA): TGTGCCACCAGTGATACCGCAGCGTACAATGAGCAGTTCTTC. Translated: CATSDTAAYNEQFF.

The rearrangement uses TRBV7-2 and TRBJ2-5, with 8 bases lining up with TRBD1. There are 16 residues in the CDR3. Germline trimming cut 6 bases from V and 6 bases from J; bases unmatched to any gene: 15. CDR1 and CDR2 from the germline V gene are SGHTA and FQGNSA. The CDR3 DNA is TGTGCCAGCAGTCCCCCATCGACAGGGGTGGGGAAGACCCAGTACTTC. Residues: CASSPPSTGVGKTQYF.

The CDR3 DNA is TGCGCCAGCAGTCAATCGATCCCGGGAGTAGATACGCAGTATTTT. It is translated as CASSQSIPGVDTQYF. This sequence joins TRBV23-1 and TRBJ2-3, with a possible D match to TRBD2 (6 bases). TRBV23-1 is an open reading frame, and its role is uncertain. Deletions cut 0 bases from V and 5 bases from J, with 12 bases between. This CDR3 contains 15 residues.

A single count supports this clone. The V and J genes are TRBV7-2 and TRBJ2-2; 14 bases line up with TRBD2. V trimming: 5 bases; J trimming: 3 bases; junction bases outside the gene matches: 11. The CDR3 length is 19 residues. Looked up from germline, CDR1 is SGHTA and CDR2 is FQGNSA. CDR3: CASSLLQGLAGEDTGELFF. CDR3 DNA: TGTGCCAGCAGCCTTCTTCAGGGACTAGCGGGAGAAGACACCGGGGAGCTGTTTTTT.

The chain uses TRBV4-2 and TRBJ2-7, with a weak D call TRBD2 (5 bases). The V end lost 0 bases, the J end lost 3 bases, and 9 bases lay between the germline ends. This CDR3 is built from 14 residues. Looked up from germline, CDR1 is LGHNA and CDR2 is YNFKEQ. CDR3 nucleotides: TGTGCCAGCAGCCAAGATCCACTAGTCTACGAGCAGTACTTC. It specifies CASSQDPLVYEQYF.

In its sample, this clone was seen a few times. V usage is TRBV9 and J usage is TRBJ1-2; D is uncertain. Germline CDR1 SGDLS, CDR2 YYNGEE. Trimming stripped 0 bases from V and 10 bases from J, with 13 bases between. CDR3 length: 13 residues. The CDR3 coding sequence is TGTGCCAGCAGCGTAGACCAGTCTGATCCCTACACCTTC. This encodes CASSVDQSDPYTF.

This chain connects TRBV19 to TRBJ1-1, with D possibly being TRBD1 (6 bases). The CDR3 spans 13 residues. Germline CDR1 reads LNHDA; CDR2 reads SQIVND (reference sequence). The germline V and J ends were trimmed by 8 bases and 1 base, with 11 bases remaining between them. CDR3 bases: TGTGCCAGTGGTTGGGACAAGAACACTGAAGCTTTCTTT. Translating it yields CASGWDKNTEAFF. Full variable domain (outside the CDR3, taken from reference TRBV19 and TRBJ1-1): DGGITQSPKYLFRKEGQNVTLSCEQNLNHDAMYWYRQDPGQGLRLIYYSQIVNDFQKGDIAEGYSVSREKKESFPLTVTSAQKNPTAFYLCASGWDKNTEAFFGQGTRLTVV.

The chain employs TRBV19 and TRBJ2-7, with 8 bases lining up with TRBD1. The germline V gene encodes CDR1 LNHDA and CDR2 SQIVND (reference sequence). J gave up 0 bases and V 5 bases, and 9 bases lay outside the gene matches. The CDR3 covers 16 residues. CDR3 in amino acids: CASSLVGTGRSYEQYF. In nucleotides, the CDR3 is TGTGCCAGTAGTCTCGTTGGGACAGGCCGCTCCTACGAGCAGTACTTC.

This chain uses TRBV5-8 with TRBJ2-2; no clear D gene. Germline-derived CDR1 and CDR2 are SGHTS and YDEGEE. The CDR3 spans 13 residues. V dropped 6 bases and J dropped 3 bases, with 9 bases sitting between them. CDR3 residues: CASTTRHTGELFF. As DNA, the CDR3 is TGTGCCAGCACTACTCGTCACACCGGGGAGCTGTTTTTT.

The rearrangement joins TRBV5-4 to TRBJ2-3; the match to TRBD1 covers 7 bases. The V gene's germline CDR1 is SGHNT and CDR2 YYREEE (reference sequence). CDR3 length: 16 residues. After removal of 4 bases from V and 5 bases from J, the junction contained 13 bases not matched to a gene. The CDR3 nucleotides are TGTGCCAGCAGCAGGGGACAGACCCCGGGTGAAGATACGCAGTATTTT. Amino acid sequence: CASSRGQTPGEDTQYF.

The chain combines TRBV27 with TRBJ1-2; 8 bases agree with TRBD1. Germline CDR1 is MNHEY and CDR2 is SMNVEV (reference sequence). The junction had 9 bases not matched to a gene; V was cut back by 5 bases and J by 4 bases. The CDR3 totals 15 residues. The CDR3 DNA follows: TGTGCCAGCAGTCCCCCGGGACAGGATGGCTATGGCTACACCTTC. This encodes CASSPPGQDGYGYTF.

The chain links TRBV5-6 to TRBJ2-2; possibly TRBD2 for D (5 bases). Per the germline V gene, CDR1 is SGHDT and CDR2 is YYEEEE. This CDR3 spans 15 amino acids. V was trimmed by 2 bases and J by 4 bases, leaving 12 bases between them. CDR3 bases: TGTGCCAGCAGCTTTTCGGGGATGAGCACCGGGGAGCTGTTTTTT. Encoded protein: CASSFSGMSTGELFF.